Following are 27 T cell receptor beta chains from one sample sequenced in a study of blood T cells in healthy people across ages. A second PCR of 7 to 11 cycles used a sample-barcoded 5' primer and a J-beta primer mix. TCRdb itself ran the 5' RACE reads through MiXCR, one entry per CDR3 protein. The table includes over a million distinct CDR3 sequences, approximately 39% detected once. The sample taken for sequencing was blood. The source is a woman aged 18-29 years in good health.

The table lists this clonotype with a few counts. The V and J genes are TRBV27 and TRBJ1-1, with 8 bases that match TRBD1. Germline CDR1 MNHEY, CDR2 SMNVEV (reference sequence). J was trimmed by 2 bases and V by 5 bases; bases with no gene match: 7. The CDR3 is 15 residues long. CDR3 coding DNA: TGTGCCAGCAGTCCCCGGACAGGGTTCAACACTGAAGCTTTCTTT. This codes for CASSPRTGFNTEAFF.

This clonotype was detected only a few times. The rearrangement joins TRBV4-3 to TRBJ2-7; TRBD1 matches 7 bases. Per the germline V gene, CDR1 is LGHNA and CDR2 is YSLEER. V lost 0 bases to trimming and J lost 2 bases; unmatched junction nucleotides: 4. The CDR3 covers 15 residues. This chain's CDR3 is CASSQDVRGPYEQYF. In DNA, the CDR3 is TGCGCCAGCAGCCAAGACGTAAGGGGGCCCTACGAGCAGTACTTC.

In this sample, this clonotype turned up a few times. The chain uses TRBV5-8 and TRBJ1-2; 10 positions agree with TRBD1. This CDR3 has 14 amino acids. Trimming at V came to 4 bases and at J to 8 bases, leaving 8 bases not matched to a gene. The germline gives CDR1 SGHTS, CDR2 YDEGEE. The CDR3 loop reads CASSPRQGANGYTF. In nucleotides, the CDR3 is TGTGCCAGCAGCCCTAGACAGGGGGCAAACGGCTACACCTTC.

The sample holds many counts of this clonotype. DNA of the CDR3: TGCAGTGCTAGTAGAGGGGGCTCCTACAATGAGCAGTTCTTC. It yields the protein CSASRGGSYNEQFF. V and J are TRBV20-1 and TRBJ2-1; D is possibly TRBD1 (6 bases). Germline V gene data show CDR1 as DFQATT and CDR2 as SNEGSKA (reference sequence). The CDR3 is 14 amino acids. Trimming took off 3 bases at V and 0 bases at J, with 9 bases between the two ends.

The J gene is TRBJ2-7, the V gene TRBV20-1, with D perhaps assigned TRBD1 or TRBD2 (5 bases each). V was pared by 6 bases and J by 5 bases, with 17 bases between. This CDR3 contains 13 residues. Germline V gives CDR1 DFQATT, CDR2 SNEGSKA (reference sequence). CDR3 nucleotides: TGCAGTGCCTTGGGACCGCCAAGCAACGAGCAGTACTTC. As protein: CSALGPPSNEQYF.

In this sample, this clonotype turned up a few times. The genes are TRBV6-6 and TRBJ1-6; no firm D call. The ends were cut back, 3 bases at V and 0 bases at J, with 12 bases in the middle. The V gene's germline CDR1 is MNHNY and CDR2 SVGAGI (reference sequence). The CDR3 is 17 amino acids. CDR3 protein: CASSYGVERSYNSPLHF. The CDR3 DNA follows: TGTGCCAGCAGTTATGGTGTGGAACGCTCCTATAATTCACCCCTCCACTTT.

The chain couples TRBV3-1 to TRBJ1-4; D gene ambiguous. Germline loops: CDR1 LGHDT, CDR2 YNNKEL (reference sequence). Trimming took off 4 bases at V and 8 bases at J, with 14 bases between the two ends. CDR3 size: 14 residues. The CDR3 DNA follows: TGTGCCAGCAGCCTCAGGATTAGAGGGGAAAAACTGTTTTTT. It codes for CASSLRIRGEKLFF.

This clonotype was counted a few times. The chain is built from TRBV29-1 and TRBJ1-1; D ambiguous. This CDR3 comprises 13 residues. Trimming removed 3 bases at V and 3 bases at J, with 11 bases between. Per germline, CDR1 SQVTM and CDR2 ANQGSEA. The CDR3 DNA follows: TGCAGCGTTGATTGGGGTCCGGACACTGAAGCTTTCTTT. Translating gives CSVDWGPDTEAFF.

This chain connects TRBV12-3 or TRBV12-4 to TRBJ1-1, with a possible D match to TRBD1 (6 bases). V lost 6 bases and J 0 bases, leaving 17 bases between the germline ends. CDR3 length: 16 residues. CDR3 loop: CASRFRRGGMNTEAFF. CDR3 coding DNA: TGTGCCAGCAGGTTCAGGAGGGGGGGAATGAACACTGAAGCTTTCTTT.

This clonotype was counted only a few times. The chain links TRBV7-2 to TRBJ2-5; tentatively, D is TRBD1 (6 bases). The CDR3 length is 14 residues. Germline CDR1 reads SGHTA; CDR2 reads FQGNSA. Trimming stripped 5 bases from V and 5 bases from J, with 15 bases between. DNA of the CDR3: TGTGCCAGCAGCGCAAACAGGGTTAGGGAGACCCAGTACTTC. This encodes CASSANRVRETQYF.

V usage is TRBV7-9 and J usage is TRBJ1-1; TRBD1 aligns across 9 bases. J lost 2 bases, V lost 5 bases, and 9 bases had no gene match. The germline V gene has CDR1 SEHNR and CDR2 FQNEAQ (reference sequence). This CDR3 spans 16 amino acids. The CDR3 is CASSPEPGQGNTEAFF. As DNA, the CDR3 is TGTGCCAGCAGCCCGGAACCGGGACAGGGCAACACTGAAGCTTTCTTT.

The chain links TRBV5-1 to TRBJ1-1; 7 bases line up with TRBD1. The V and J ends lost 4 bases and 1 base, in that order; junction bases with no gene match: 13. Germline assignment: CDR1 SGHRS and CDR2 YFSETQ. This CDR3 region has 17 residues. The CDR3 protein is CASSRDGDSYTNTEAFF. The CDR3 DNA reads as TGCGCCAGCAGCCGTGACGGGGACAGTTATACGAACACTGAAGCTTTCTTT.

This clonotype turned up a few times. The V and J genes are TRBV28 and TRBJ2-5, with 15 bases that match TRBD2. With 1 base clipped from V and 2 bases from J, the junction kept 5 bases outside the gene matches. The CDR3 has 18 residues. Germline CDR1 MDHEN, CDR2 SYDVKM. CDR3 residues: CASSLYRGTSGRQETQYF. CDR3 nucleotides: TGTGCCAGCAGTTTATACAGGGGGACTAGCGGGAGGCAAGAGACCCAGTACTTC.

The chain employs TRBV7-2 and TRBJ2-4; D is possibly TRBD1 (5 bases). Per germline, CDR1 SGHTA and CDR2 FQGNSA. CDR3 length equals 15 residues. Trimming stripped 5 bases from V and 13 bases from J, with 24 bases between. DNA of the CDR3: TGTGCCAGCAGCCGACCCATGACAGATTACAATGAGCAGTACTTC. Encoded protein: CASSRPMTDYNEQYF.

V gene TRBV21-1 combines with J gene TRBJ2-5; the table names TRBD2, a call not compared with the DNA. TRBV21-1 is deemed a pseudogene. The CDR3 totals 15 residues. CDR3: CASENRLAGFNEQYF. DNA of the CDR3: TGTGCCAGCGAAAATCGGCTAGCGGGATTCAATGAGCAGTACTTC.

J is TRBJ2-3 and V is TRBV11-3, with D maybe TRBD1 (7 bases). The V and J ends lost 4 bases and 8 bases respectively, with 13 bases between them. CDR1 is SGHNT, CDR2 YENEEA, per germline. The CDR3 runs to 13 residues. CDR3 DNA: TGTGCCAGCAGCTACGGGACAGCGGGTACGCAGTATTTT. It is translated as CASSYGTAGTQYF.

This chain links TRBV12-3 or TRBV12-4 with TRBJ2-1, with D perhaps TRBD2 (6 bases). The better agreement between TRBJ2-7 and the DNA end casts doubt on the J call. This CDR3 spans 14 amino acids. DNA of the CDR3: TGTGCCAGCAGTAGGGGACTTGACTACAATGAGCAGTACTTC. Protein product: CASSRGLDYNEQYF.

V and J are TRBV27 and TRBJ2-2; 14 nucleotides align to TRBD2. CDR3 length: 18 amino acids. Germline V gene lookup returns CDR1 MNHEY and CDR2 SMNVEV (reference sequence). The J segment lost 9 bases and the V segment lost 2 bases, leaving 11 bases of the junction unmatched. The CDR3 sequence: CASSLVSGTSGSFWELFF. DNA of the CDR3: TGTGCCAGCAGTTTAGTTTCCGGGACTAGCGGGAGTTTTTGGGAGCTGTTTTTT.

The rearrangement links TRBV27 to TRBJ1-1, with 11 bases lining up with TRBD1. Germline V gives CDR1 MNHEY, CDR2 SMNVEV (reference sequence). The V gene end was trimmed by 6 bases and the J gene end by 4 bases; junction bases not matched to a gene: 10. CDR3 size: 16 residues. CDR3 nucleotides: TGTGCCAGCAGGCTCGGACAGGGGGCGTCGGGCACTGAAGCTTTCTTT. It translates to CASRLGQGASGTEAFF.

This clonotype showed up just a few times. The chain recombines TRBV9 with TRBJ2-7; 10 nucleotides line up with TRBD1. The germline gives CDR1 SGDLS, CDR2 YYNGEE. The CDR3 runs 15 residues. The junction had 11 bases not matched to a gene; V was cut back by 4 bases and J by 7 bases. The CDR3 coding sequence is TGTGCCAGCAGCCCCAGGGACAGGGGAAACAATGAGCAGTACTTC. Encoded protein: CASSPRDRGNNEQYF.

This chain uses TRBV7-2 with TRBJ2-1; TRBD2 matches at 8 bases. After removal of 5 bases from V and 7 bases from J, the junction contained 7 bases not matched to a gene. The CDR3 sequence is 14 residues long. Germline V CDR1 and CDR2: SGHTA, FQGNSA. The CDR3 here is CASSPPGGRNEQFF. Here the CDR3 DNA reads TGTGCCAGCAGCCCGCCGGGAGGGCGTAATGAGCAGTTCTTC.

This clonotype has more than one count but fewer than ten. This rearrangement joins TRBV6-2 or TRBV6-3 to TRBJ1-6; D is possibly TRBD1 (6 bases). From germline, CDR1 is MNHEY and CDR2 SVGEGT. Trimming stripped 0 bases from V and 5 bases from J, with 8 bases between. The CDR3 sequence is 15 residues long. The CDR3 reads CASSYSTGHNSPLHF. CDR3 nucleotides: TGTGCCAGCAGTTACTCGACAGGACATAATTCACCCCTCCACTTT.

V usage is TRBV28 and J usage is TRBJ1-6; D gene uncertain. Trimming took off 2 bases at V and 10 bases at J, with 15 bases between the two ends. The germline CDR1 and CDR2 sequences are MDHEN and SYDVKM. The CDR3 has 15 amino acids. CDR3 region: CASSLRTKTGSPLHF. Written as DNA, the CDR3 is TGTGCCAGCAGTTTAAGGACGAAAACCGGCTCACCCCTCCACTTT. Based on the CDR3 plus reference TRBV28 and TRBJ1-6, the full variable domain is DVKVTQSSRYLVKRTGEKVFLECVQDMDHENMFWYRQDPGLGLRLIYFSYDVKMKEKGDIPEGYSVSREKKERFSLILESASTNQTSMYLCASSLRTKTGSPLHFGNGTRLTVT.

This chain connects TRBV6-5 to TRBJ1-4, with 8 bases matching TRBD1. CDR3 length: 17 residues. Germline V gene sequence: CDR1 MNHEY, CDR2 SVGAGI. With 0 bases clipped from V and 2 bases from J, the junction kept 5 bases outside the gene matches. The CDR3 loop is CASSYSLQGATNEKLFF. The CDR3 region has the DNA TGTGCCAGCAGTTACTCCCTTCAGGGGGCCACTAATGAAAAACTGTTTTTT.

V gene TRBV10-3 combines with J gene TRBJ2-1, with TRBD2 matching 9 bases. The last part of the DNA fits TRBJ2-7 better; the J call may be wrong. The CDR3 length is 16 residues. The germline V gene has CDR1 ENHRY and CDR2 SYGVKD. CDR3 nucleotides: TGTGCCATCAGTGAACTAGCGGGTAGCTCCTACAATGAGCAGTACTTC. Translating it yields CAISELAGSSYNEQYF.

The chain uses TRBV27 and TRBJ1-1, with D tentatively TRBD1 (5 bases). Germline assignment: CDR1 MNHEY and CDR2 SMNVEV (reference sequence). Trimming removed 6 bases at V and 1 base at J, with 15 bases between. The CDR3 runs 15 residues. CDR3 in amino acids: CASRAFGTANTEAFF. The CDR3 DNA reads as TGTGCCAGCAGGGCCTTTGGGACGGCGAACACTGAAGCTTTCTTT.

The J gene is TRBJ2-7, the V gene TRBV7-2; TRBD1 agrees at 9 bases. Per the germline V gene, CDR1 is SGHTA and CDR2 is FQGNSA. CDR3 size: 13 residues. J lost 5 bases, V lost 5 bases, and 4 bases had no gene match. This CDR3 reads CASSGTGSDEQYF. The CDR3 nucleotides are TGTGCCAGCAGCGGGACAGGGTCTGACGAGCAGTACTTC. The entire variable domain, with the rest obtained from reference TRBV7-2 and TRBJ2-7, is as follows: GAGVSQSPSNKVTEKGKDVELRCDPISGHTALYWYRQSLGQGLEFLIYFQGNSAPDKSGLPSDRFSAERTGGSVSTLTIQRTQQEDSAVYLCASSGTGSDEQYFGPGTRLTVT.